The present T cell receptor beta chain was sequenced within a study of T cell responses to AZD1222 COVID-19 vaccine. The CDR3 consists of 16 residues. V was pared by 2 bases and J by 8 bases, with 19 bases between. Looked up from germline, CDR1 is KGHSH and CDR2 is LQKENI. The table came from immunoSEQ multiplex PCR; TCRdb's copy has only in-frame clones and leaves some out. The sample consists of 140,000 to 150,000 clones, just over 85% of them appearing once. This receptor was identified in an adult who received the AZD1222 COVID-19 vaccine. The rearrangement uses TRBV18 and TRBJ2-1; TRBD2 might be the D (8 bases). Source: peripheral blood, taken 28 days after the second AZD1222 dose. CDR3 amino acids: CASSPSLTGGGDEQFF. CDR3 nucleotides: TGTGCCAGCTCACCAAGTCTAACGGGAGGGGGCGATGAGCAGTTCTTC.